This T cell receptor beta chain was profiled in a study of Graves' ophthalmopathy and Graves' hyperthyroidism. This clonotype occurred many times. There are 16 residues in the CDR3. Germline CDR1 LNHDA, CDR2 SQIVND (reference sequence). Trimming stripped 6 bases from V and 0 bases from J, with 15 bases between. Transcripts of RNA were the source for amplifying TCR beta CDR3 regions. HTBI-primed first-round RT-PCR preceded second-round multiplex PCR. TCRdb redid the calling of the multiplex PCR reads with MiXCR, one entry per CDR3 protein. Here the sample spans around 590,000 distinct CDR3 sequences, under 45% being singletons.

This receptor was obtained from an adult man with Graves' hyperthyroidism. The source material was peripheral blood or thyroid tissue (not recorded which). The J gene is TRBJ1-5, the V gene TRBV19; a weak D match, TRBD1 (6 bases). Here the CDR3 DNA reads TGTGCCAGTAGGCCTACCGGGACACCTAGCAATCAGCCCCAGCATTTT. Translating gives CASRPTGTPSNQPQHF.